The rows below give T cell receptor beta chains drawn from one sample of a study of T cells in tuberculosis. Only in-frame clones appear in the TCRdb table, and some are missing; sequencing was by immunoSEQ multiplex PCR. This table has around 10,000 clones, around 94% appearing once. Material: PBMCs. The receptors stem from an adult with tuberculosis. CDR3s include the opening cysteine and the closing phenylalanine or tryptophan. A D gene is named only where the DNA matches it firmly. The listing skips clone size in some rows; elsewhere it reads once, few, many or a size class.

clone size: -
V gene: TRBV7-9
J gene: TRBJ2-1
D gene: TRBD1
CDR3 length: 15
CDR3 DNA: TGTGCCAGCAGCTTCCCAGGGGGATCCTACAATGAGCAGTTCTTC
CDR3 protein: CASSFPGGSYNEQFF

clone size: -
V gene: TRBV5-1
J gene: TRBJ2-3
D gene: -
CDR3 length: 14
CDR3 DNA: TGCGCCAGCAGCTTTAGTCTTACAGGGGATACGCAGTATTTT
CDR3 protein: CASSFSLTGDTQYF

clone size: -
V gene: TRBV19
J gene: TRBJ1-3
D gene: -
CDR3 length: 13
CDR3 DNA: TGTGCCAGTAGTTCCTCCGGGGGAAACACCATATATTTT
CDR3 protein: CASSSSGGNTIYF

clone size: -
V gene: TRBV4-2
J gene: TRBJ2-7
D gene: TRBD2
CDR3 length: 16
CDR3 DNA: TGTGCCAGCAGCCAAGACGCCCTAGCGGGAGGGCGTGAGCAGTACTTC
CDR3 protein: CASSQDALAGGREQYF

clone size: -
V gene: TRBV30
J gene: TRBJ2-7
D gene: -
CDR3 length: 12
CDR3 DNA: TGTGCCTGGAGCCACACGACAGGCGAGCAGTACTTC
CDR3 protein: CAWSHTTGEQYF

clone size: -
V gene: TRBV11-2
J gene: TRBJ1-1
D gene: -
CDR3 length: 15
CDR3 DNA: TGTGCCAGCAGCTATTCCGGGAAAGTGAACACTGAAGCTTTCTTT
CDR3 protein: CASSYSGKVNTEAFF

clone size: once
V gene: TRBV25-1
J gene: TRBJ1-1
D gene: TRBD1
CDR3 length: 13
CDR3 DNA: TGTGCCAGCAGTCGGACAGGGGCAACTGAAGCTTTCTTT
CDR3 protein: CASSRTGATEAFF

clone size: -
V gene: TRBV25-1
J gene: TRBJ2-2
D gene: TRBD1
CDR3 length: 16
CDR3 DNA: TGTGCCAGCAGTGAACGGACAGGGGGCAACACCGGGGAGCTGTTTTTT
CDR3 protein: CASSERTGGNTGELFF

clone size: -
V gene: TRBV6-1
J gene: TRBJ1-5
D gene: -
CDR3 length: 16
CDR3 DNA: TGTGCCAGCAGTGGGGGGAGGGCAGTGGGCAATCAGCCCCAGCATTTT
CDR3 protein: CASSGGRAVGNQPQHF

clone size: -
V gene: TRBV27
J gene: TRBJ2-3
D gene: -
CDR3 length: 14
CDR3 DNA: TGTGCCAGCAGTTTACTGGGTGAGGGAGATACGCAGTATTTT
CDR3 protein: CASSLLGEGDTQYF

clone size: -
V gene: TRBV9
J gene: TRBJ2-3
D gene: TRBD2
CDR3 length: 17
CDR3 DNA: TGTGCCAGCAGCGTAGGACTAGCGGGGCCTTACACAGATACGCAGTATTTT
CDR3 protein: CASSVGLAGPYTDTQYF

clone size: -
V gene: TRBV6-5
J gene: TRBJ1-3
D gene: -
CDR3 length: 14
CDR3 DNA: TGTGCCAGCTCCCGAGGCCAAACCGGAAACACCATATATTTT
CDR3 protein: CASSRGQTGNTIYF

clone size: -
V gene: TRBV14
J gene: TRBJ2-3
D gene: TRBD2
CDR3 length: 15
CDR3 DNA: TGTGCCAGCAGCCAAGGGACTAGCGGGAGGGATACGCAGTATTTT
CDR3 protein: CASSQGTSGRDTQYF

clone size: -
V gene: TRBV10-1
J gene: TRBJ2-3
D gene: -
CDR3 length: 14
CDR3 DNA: TGCGCCAGCAGTGAGTCTAACACCCCGGATACGCAGTATTTT
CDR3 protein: CASSESNTPDTQYF

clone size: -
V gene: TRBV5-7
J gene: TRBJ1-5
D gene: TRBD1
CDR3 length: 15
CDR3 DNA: TGTGCCAGCAGACCGGACAGGGGAGGCAATCAGCCCCAGCATTTT
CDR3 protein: CASRPDRGGNQPQHF

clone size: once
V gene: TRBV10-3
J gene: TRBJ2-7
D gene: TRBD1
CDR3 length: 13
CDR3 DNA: TGTGCCAGCAAAGGACAGGGGGCCTACGAGCAGTACTTC
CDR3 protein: CASKGQGAYEQYF

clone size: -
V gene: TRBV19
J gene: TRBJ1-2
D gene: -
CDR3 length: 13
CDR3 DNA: TGTGCCAGTAGATCCTCGGGTAGTTCTGGCTACACCTTC
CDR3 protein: CASRSSGSSGYTF

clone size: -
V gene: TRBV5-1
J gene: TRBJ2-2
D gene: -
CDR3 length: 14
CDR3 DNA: TGCGCCAGCAGCTTGGGGGGCAACACCGGGGAGCTGTTTTTT
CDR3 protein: CASSLGGNTGELFF

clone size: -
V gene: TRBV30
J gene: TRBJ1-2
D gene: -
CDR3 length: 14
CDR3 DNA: TGTGCCTGGAGTACAGGGCACCCTAACTATGGCTACACCTTC
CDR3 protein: CAWSTGHPNYGYTF

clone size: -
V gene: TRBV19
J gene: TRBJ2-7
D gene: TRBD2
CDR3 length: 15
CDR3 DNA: TGTGCCAGTAGTACCCGACTAGCGGGAAAGGACGAGCAGTACTTC
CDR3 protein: CASSTRLAGKDEQYF

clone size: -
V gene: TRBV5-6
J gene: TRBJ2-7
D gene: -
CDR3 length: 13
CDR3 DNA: TGTGCCAGCAGCCCGACAGGTCGGTACGAGCAGTACTTC
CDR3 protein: CASSPTGRYEQYF

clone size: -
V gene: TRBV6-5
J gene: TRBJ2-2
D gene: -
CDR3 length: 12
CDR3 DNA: TGTGCCAGCAGTTGGAGAGGCGGGGAGCTGTTTTTT
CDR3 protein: CASSWRGGELFF

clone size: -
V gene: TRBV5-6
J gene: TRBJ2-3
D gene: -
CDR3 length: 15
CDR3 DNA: TGTGCCAGCAGCTTGGGGGGAGCTAGCACAGATACGCAGTATTTT
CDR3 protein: CASSLGGASTDTQYF

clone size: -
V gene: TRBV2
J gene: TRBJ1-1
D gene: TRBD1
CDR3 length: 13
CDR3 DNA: TGTGCCAGCAGTGATACAGGGGTCACTGAAGCTTTCTTT
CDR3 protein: CASSDTGVTEAFF

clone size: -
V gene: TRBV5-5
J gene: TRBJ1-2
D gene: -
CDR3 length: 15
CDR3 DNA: TGTGCCAGCAGCTTGGAAGGTTTGGGCAGCTATGGCTACACCTTC
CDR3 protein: CASSLEGLGSYGYTF

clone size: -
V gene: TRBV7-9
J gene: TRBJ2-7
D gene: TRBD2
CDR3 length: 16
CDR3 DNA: TGTGCCAGCAGGACTACTAGCGGCCCTAGCTCCTACGAGCAGTACTTC
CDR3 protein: CASRTTSGPSSYEQYF

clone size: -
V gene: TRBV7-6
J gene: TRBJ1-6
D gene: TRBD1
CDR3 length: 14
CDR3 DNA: TGTGCCAGCAGCCTGAGACAGGGTAATTCACCCCTCCACTTT
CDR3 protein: CASSLRQGNSPLHF

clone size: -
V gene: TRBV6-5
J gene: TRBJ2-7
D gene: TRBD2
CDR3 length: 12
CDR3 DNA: TGTGCCAGCACTCCGGGGAGGGGCGAGCAGTACTTC
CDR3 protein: CASTPGRGEQYF

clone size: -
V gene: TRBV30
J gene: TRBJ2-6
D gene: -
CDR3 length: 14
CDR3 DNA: TGTGCCCAGGGACACATCTCTGGGGCCAACGTCCTGACTTTC
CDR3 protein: CAQGHISGANVLTF

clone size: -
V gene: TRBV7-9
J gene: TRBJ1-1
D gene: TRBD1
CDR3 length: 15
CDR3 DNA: TGTGCCAGCAGCTTCCCAGGACAGGGACGCACTGAAGCTTTCTTT
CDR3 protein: CASSFPGQGRTEAFF

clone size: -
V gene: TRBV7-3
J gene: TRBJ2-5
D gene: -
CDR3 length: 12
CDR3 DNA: TGTGCCAGCAGCCCCAACGGGGGGACCCAGTACTTC
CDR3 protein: CASSPNGGTQYF

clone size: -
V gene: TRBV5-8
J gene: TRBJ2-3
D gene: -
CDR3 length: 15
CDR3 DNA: TGTGCCAGCAGCTTACGACTAATCCGCACAGATACGCAGTATTTT
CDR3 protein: CASSLRLIRTDTQYF

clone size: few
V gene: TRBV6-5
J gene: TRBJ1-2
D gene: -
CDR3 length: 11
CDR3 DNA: TGTGCCAGCACCAACTCGATGGGCTACACCTTC
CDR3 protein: CASTNSMGYTF

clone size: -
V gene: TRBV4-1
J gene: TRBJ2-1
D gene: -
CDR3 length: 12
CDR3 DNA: TGCGCTAGCAGCGCTTATACAGATGAGCAGTTCTTC
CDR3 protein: CASSAYTDEQFF

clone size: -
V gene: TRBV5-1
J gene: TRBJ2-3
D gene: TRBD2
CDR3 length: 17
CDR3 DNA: TGCGCCAGCAGCTTGACTAGCGGGGGGGCCCCCACAGATACGCAGTATTTT
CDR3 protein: CASSLTSGGAPTDTQYF

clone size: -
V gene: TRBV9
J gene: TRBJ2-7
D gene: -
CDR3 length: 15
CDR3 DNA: TGTGCCAGCAGCCCCAGTGCTAGCGACCCGGAGAAGCAGTACTTC
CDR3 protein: CASSPSASDPEKQYF

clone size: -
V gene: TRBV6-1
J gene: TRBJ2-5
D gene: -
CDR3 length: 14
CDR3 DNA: TGTGCCAGCGCTGAGACTTGGGACCAAGAGACCCAGTACTTC
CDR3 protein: CASAETWDQETQYF

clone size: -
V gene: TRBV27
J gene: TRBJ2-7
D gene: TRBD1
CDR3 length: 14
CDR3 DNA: TGTGCCAGCAGTTTGGGACAGGGGAAAGACGAGCAGTACTTC
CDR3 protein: CASSLGQGKDEQYF

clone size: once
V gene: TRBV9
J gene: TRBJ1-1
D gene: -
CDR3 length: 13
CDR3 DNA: TGTGCCAGCAGCGTAGAGCGGGGGACTGAAGCTTTCTTT
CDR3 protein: CASSVERGTEAFF

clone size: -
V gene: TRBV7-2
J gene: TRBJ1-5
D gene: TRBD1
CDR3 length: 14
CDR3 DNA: TGTGCCAGCAGCCGGGACAGGGGCGGGCAGCCCCAGCATTTT
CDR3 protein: CASSRDRGGQPQHF

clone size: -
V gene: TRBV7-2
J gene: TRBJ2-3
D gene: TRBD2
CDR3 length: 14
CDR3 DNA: TGTGCCAGCAGCCCCATCTTATTAGCGGGTGCAATGGATTTT
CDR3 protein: CASSPILLAGAMDF

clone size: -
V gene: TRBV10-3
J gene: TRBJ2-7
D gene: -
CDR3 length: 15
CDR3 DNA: TGTGCCATCAGTGAGGCTCTAGGTACTCGGGGCGAGCAGTACTTC
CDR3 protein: CAISEALGTRGEQYF

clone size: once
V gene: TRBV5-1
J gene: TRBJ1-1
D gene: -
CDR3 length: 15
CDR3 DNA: TGCGCCAGCAGCTTGGAGGGCCCTACAGGGCCTGAAGCTTTCTTT
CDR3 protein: CASSLEGPTGPEAFF

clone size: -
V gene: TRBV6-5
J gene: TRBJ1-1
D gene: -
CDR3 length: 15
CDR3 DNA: TGTGCCAGCAGTTACCAGACAGGCTCATACACTGAAGCTTTCTTT
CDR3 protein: CASSYQTGSYTEAFF

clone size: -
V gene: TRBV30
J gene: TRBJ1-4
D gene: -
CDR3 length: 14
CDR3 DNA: TGTGCCTGGAGTGTACTAACGCAGGGGCAAAAACTGTTTTTT
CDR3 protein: CAWSVLTQGQKLFF

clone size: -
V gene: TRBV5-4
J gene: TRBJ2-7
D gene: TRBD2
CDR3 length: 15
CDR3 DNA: TGTGCCAGCAGCCTGAATACCGGGGGGTCCTACGAGCAGTACTTC
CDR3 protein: CASSLNTGGSYEQYF

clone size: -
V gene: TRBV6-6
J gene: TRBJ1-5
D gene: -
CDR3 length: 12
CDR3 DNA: TGTGCCAGCAGTTACTCGATAGACTCCCAGCATTTT
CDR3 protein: CASSYSIDSQHF

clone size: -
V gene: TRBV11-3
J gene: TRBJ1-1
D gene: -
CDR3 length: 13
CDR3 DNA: TGTGCCAGCAGCTCTACCCCGGGGACTGAAGCTTTCTTT
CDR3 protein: CASSSTPGTEAFF

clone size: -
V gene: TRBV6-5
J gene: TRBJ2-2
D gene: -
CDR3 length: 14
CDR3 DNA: TGTGCCAGCAGTTACTCGAGGGGGAACGGGGAGCTGTTTTTT
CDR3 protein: CASSYSRGNGELFF

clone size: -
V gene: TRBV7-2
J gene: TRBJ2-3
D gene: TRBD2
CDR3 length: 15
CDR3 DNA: TGTGCCAGCAGCTCCGGGATAGCGGGTGTTAATACGCAGTATTTT
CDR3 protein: CASSSGIAGVNTQYF

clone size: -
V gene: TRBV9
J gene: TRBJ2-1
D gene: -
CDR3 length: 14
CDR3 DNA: TGTGCCAGCAGCGAGGCGGGCTCCTACAATGAGCAGTTCTTC
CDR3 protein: CASSEAGSYNEQFF